This T cell receptor beta chain was observed in a study of read filtering for tumor transcriptome and immune sequencing. The library was built from roughly 400 ng RNA with molecular barcoded adaptors for alpha/delta and beta/gamma chains. TCRdb re-analysed the reads in MiXCR, keeping a single row per CDR3 protein. The sample comprises about 23,000 distinct CDR3 sequences, roughly 13% of which are singletons, and around three fifths rests with the top ten. This clonotype was seen at least ten times. Germline-derived CDR1 and CDR2 are DFQATT and SNEGSKA (reference sequence). This CDR3 is built from 14 residues. The V and J ends lost 0 bases and 4 bases respectively, with 12 bases between them.

This clonotype was obtained from a donor at least 40 years old with multiple myeloma. Sequencing was performed on a population of CD138-negative cells sorted from bone marrow. This chain joins TRBV20-1 and TRBJ2-5, with D unresolved. Here the CDR3 reads CSAREQRTRETQYF. CDR3 bases: TGCAGTGCTAGAGAACAAAGAACAAGAGAGACCCAGTACTTC.